The 23 T cell receptor beta chains below were found in one sample sequenced in a study of blood T cell repertoires in COVID-19. TCRdb keeps only in-frame clones here, not all; method: immunoSEQ multiplex PCR. The sample carries approximately 300,000 clones, roughly 89% recorded once. Sequenced sample: PBMCs or T cells enriched from blood (not recorded which). These receptors all stem from a man in his 60s who had recovered from COVID-19.

The V and J genes are TRBV4-3 and TRBJ1-3; D is unclear. CDR1 and CDR2 (germline): LGHNA, YSLEER. This CDR3 has 14 residues. The V and J ends lost 2 bases and 0 bases respectively, with 5 bases between them. Written as DNA, the CDR3 is TGCGCCAGCAGCCAACAGTCCTCTGGAAACACCATATATTTT. It translates to CASSQQSSGNTIYF.

This clone was seen only once. The chain carries TRBV15 and TRBJ2-1; possible D gene TRBD2, 5 bases. The V gene's germline CDR1 is LNHNV and CDR2 YYDKDF (reference sequence). This CDR3 has 17 residues. V lost 4 bases to trimming and J lost 4 bases, with 20 bases between them. DNA of the CDR3: TGTGCCACCAGCATTCGAGAGGGCAGTCCCTTGTACAATGAGCAGTTCTTC. This encodes CATSIREGSPLYNEQFF.

The gene calls are TRBV19 and TRBJ2-1; possible D gene TRBD1, 5 bases. The V gene's germline CDR1 is LNHDA and CDR2 SQIVND (reference sequence). The CDR3 length is 14 residues. V lost 11 bases and J lost 0, with 14 bases in between. CDR3 region: CAVGRRYSYNEQFF. The CDR3 bases are TGTGCCGTGGGGCGGCGTTACTCCTACAATGAGCAGTTCTTC.

CDR3 sequence (DNA): TGCGCCAGCAGTCCAAGGACAGGAGCTCGGGAGACCCAGTACTTC. This translates into CASSPRTGARETQYF. This sequence joins TRBV23-1 and TRBJ2-5; TRBD1 aligns across 7 bases. TRBV23-1 is known as an ORF, though its function is uncertain. The CDR3 spans 15 residues. The V segment lost 4 bases and the J segment 5 bases; nucleotides outside the gene matches: 10.

This sequence joins TRBV6-5 and TRBJ1-5, with D hard to call. The CDR3 consists of 15 residues. The germline V gene has CDR1 MNHEY and CDR2 SVGAGI. The germline V and J ends were trimmed by 7 bases and 4 bases, with 17 bases remaining between them. CDR3 sequence (DNA): TGTGCCAGCACCGGGTCCGCATTAAGGAATCAGCCCCAGCATTTT. Translated: CASTGSALRNQPQHF.

The gene calls are TRBV19 and TRBJ2-3; 7 bases map to TRBD1. The CDR3 sequence is 17 residues long. Germline V gives CDR1 LNHDA, CDR2 SQIVND (reference sequence). J was trimmed by 0 bases and V by 5 bases; bases with no gene match: 11. The DNA of the CDR3 is TGTGCCAGTAGTGACAGGGATGGGAGAACTAGCACAGATACGCAGTATTTT. It translates to CASSDRDGRTSTDTQYF.

The chain links TRBV5-1 to TRBJ2-7, with D possibly TRBD1 on 6 matching bases. CDR1 is SGHRS, CDR2 YFSETQ, per germline. V lost 4 bases, J lost 2 bases, and 16 bases lay in between. The CDR3 is 15 amino acids. The CDR3 nucleotides read TGCGCCAGCAGCAGAATGCAGGACAGCCCCTACGAGCAGTACTTC. Translated: CASSRMQDSPYEQYF.

The chain combines TRBV11-2 with TRBJ2-5, with 8 positions matching TRBD1. CDR3 length equals 15 residues. Germline V gives CDR1 SGHAT, CDR2 FQNNGV. Trimming removed 5 bases from V and 1 base from J; junction bases left unmatched: 6. The CDR3, as DNA: TGTGCCAGCAGCACCCCCAGGGGGCCCCAAGAGACCCAGTACTTC. Residues: CASSTPRGPQETQYF.

This clone showed up just a few times. The chain carries TRBV6-5 and TRBJ1-2, with 7 bases that match TRBD1. Trimming removed 5 bases from V and 1 base from J; junction bases left unmatched: 7. There are 15 residues in the CDR3. The V gene's germline CDR1 is MNHEY and CDR2 SVGAGI. The CDR3 DNA is TGTGCCAGCAGTCTCAAGTACAGGGGTAACTATGGCTACACCTTC. Translation gives CASSLKYRGNYGYTF.

This clone was detected once. The genes are TRBV7-2 and TRBJ2-5; 8 nucleotides line up with TRBD2. The germline V gene encodes CDR1 SGHTA and CDR2 FQGNSA. The CDR3 has 17 residues. J was trimmed by 2 bases and V by 5 bases; bases with no gene match: 13. CDR3 sequence (DNA): TGTGCCAGCAGCCAGGGATCCAGCGGGAGTTCACAAGAGACCCAGTACTTC. Residues: CASSQGSSGSSQETQYF.

The genes are TRBV6-5 and TRBJ2-7; tentative D call: TRBD1 (5 bases). Germline CDR1 is MNHEY and CDR2 is SVGAGI. This CDR3 has 16 amino acids. V was trimmed by 0 bases and J by 2 bases, leaving 14 bases between them. CDR3 in amino acids: CASSYSPRANTYEQYF. The DNA for the CDR3 is TGTGCCAGCAGTTACTCTCCCAGGGCCAATACCTACGAGCAGTACTTC.

This clone was detected only once. This sequence joins TRBV11-1 and TRBJ2-7; D might be TRBD2 (5 bases). This CDR3 contains 14 residues. Trimming cost V 4 bases and J 4 bases, with 14 bases left between them. Germline V CDR1 and CDR2: SGHAT, FQDESV (reference sequence). In DNA form, the CDR3 reads TGTGCCAGCAGCTCAACTAGAACTTCTTACGAGCAGTACTTC. Translated: CASSSTRTSYEQYF.

This clone came up once. The genes are TRBV4-1 and TRBJ2-5; the match to TRBD2 covers 14 bases. Germline V CDR1 and CDR2: MGHRA, YSYEKL. The ends lost 8 bases at V and 4 bases at J; junction bases unmatched: 6. The CDR3 spans 15 residues. The CDR3 spells CASESGLAGGETQYF. The DNA of the CDR3 is TGCGCCAGCGAATCCGGACTAGCGGGAGGAGAGACCCAGTACTTC.

The V call is TRBV6-5, the J call TRBJ2-7, with a tentative D call TRBD2 (5 bases). V shed 2 bases and J shed 0 bases, with 11 bases lying between them. The CDR3 sequence is 15 residues long. The V gene's germline CDR1 is MNHEY and CDR2 SVGAGI. The CDR3 DNA is TGTGCCAGCAGTTACCGAGGGCAAAGCTCCTACGAGCAGTACTTC. Encoded protein: CASSYRGQSSYEQYF.

The chain carries TRBV4-3 and TRBJ2-7; TRBD2 might be the D (6 bases). Germline CDR1 reads LGHNA; CDR2 reads YSLEER. Between the trimmed V and J ends, which lost 0 bases and 7 bases, there was a span of 16 bases. This CDR3 is built from 15 residues. The CDR3 reads CASSQEGTDKLEQYF. The CDR3 nucleotides are TGCGCCAGCAGCCAAGAAGGGACTGATAAATTGGAGCAGTACTTC.

The chain links TRBV7-9 to TRBJ1-2; 8 bases align to TRBD1. Trimming cost V 1 base and J 8 bases; bases outside gene matches: 12. This CDR3 comprises 16 residues. Germline V CDR1 and CDR2: SEHNR, FQNEAQ (reference sequence). CDR3 amino acids: CASSLVAGGGLKGYTF. CDR3 bases: TGTGCCAGCAGCTTAGTGGCAGGGGGCGGTTTAAAAGGCTACACCTTC. The entire variable domain, with the rest obtained from reference TRBV7-9 and TRBJ1-2, is as follows: DTGVSQNPRHKITKRGQNVTFRCDPISEHNRLYWYRQTLGQGPEFLTYFQNEAQLEKSRLLSDRFSAERPKGSFSTLEIQRTEQGDSAMYLCASSLVAGGGLKGYTFGSGTRLTVV.

The count of this clone is one. This rearrangement joins TRBV11-2 to TRBJ2-1; 9 nucleotides line up with TRBD2. CDR1 SGHAT and CDR2 FQNNGV come from the germline V gene. There are 16 residues in the CDR3. V was clipped by 4 bases and J by 10 bases; unmatched bases: 14. CDR3: CASSYRIGTSTVEQFF. CDR3 sequence (DNA): TGTGCCAGCAGCTACAGAATCGGGACTAGCACGGTGGAGCAGTTCTTC.

This rearrangement joins TRBV7-6 to TRBJ2-3, with D maybe TRBD1 (5 bases). Germline lookup yields CDR1 SGHVS and CDR2 FNYEAQ. V lost 3 bases to trimming and J lost 0 bases, with 16 bases between them. The CDR3 has 17 amino acids. The CDR3 is CASSFTLGHSSTDTQYF. The CDR3 coding sequence is TGTGCCAGCAGCTTCACCCTGGGGCATTCCAGCACAGATACGCAGTATTTT.

CDR3 DNA sequence: TGTGCCAGCAGTTTATGGTTAGGTGACAGGGACACTGAAGCTTTCTTT. Protein product: CASSLWLGDRDTEAFF. This chain links TRBV28 with TRBJ1-1; 7 bases agree with TRBD1. Germline CDR1 reads MDHEN; CDR2 reads SYDVKM. The CDR3 consists of 16 residues. V shed 0 bases, J shed 3 bases, and the junction held 7 bases outside the gene matches.

The rearrangement joins TRBV24-1 to TRBJ2-2; a weak D match, TRBD1 (6 bases). The CDR3 is 16 amino acids. Germline values: CDR1 KGHDR, CDR2 SFDVKD. V was clipped by 3 bases and J by 6 bases, with 16 bases between them. CDR3 DNA sequence: TGTGCCACCAGTGATCCCGACCGGGACAAGGCCGGGGAGCTGTTTTTT. This gives the protein CATSDPDRDKAGELFF.

The rearrangement joins TRBV9 to TRBJ2-1; 9 positions match TRBD2. The ends lost 2 bases at V and 4 bases at J; junction bases unmatched: 4. This CDR3 is 15 amino acids long. Germline CDR1 reads SGDLS; CDR2 reads YYNGEE. The CDR3 region has the DNA TGTGCCAGCAGCGTTGCGGCGGGAGGGTACAATGAGCAGTTCTTC. It codes for CASSVAAGGYNEQFF.

This sequence joins TRBV11-2 and TRBJ2-3, with 15 bases matching TRBD2. The CDR3 is made up of 17 amino acids. The junction had 4 bases not matched to a gene; V was cut back by 3 bases and J by 3 bases. Germline CDR1 and CDR2: SGHAT and FQNNGV. The CDR3 here is CASSLGLAGGQTDTQYF. CDR3 sequence (DNA): TGTGCCAGCAGCTTGGGACTAGCGGGAGGTCAGACAGATACGCAGTATTTT.

The chain recombines TRBV28 with TRBJ1-1; maybe TRBD1 (6 bases). Germline-derived CDR1 and CDR2 are MDHEN and SYDVKM. This CDR3 is built from 14 residues. The V end was cut by 1 base, the J end by 13 bases, with 19 bases between. DNA of the CDR3: TGTGCCAGCAGTTTATCCGCGGTTAGGGGGTTTGTTTTCTTT. Translated: CASSLSAVRGFVFF.